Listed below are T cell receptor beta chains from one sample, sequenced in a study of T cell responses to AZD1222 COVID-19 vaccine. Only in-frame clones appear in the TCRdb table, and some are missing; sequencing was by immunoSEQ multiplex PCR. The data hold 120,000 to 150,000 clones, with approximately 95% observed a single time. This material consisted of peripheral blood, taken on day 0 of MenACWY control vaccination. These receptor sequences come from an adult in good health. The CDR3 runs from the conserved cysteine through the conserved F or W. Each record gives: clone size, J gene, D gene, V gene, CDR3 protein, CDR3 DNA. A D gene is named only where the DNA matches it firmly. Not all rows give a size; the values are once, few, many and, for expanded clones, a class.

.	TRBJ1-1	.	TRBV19	CASSRWTNTEAFF	TGTGCCAGTAGTAGGTGGACGAACACTGAAGCTTTCTTT
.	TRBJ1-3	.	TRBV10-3	CAISAGGAEPLSGNTIYF	TGTGCCATCAGTGCCGGGGGGGCTGAACCGCTCTCTGGAAACACCATATATTTT
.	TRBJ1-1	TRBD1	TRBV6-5	CASSYSGTANTEAFF	TGTGCCAGCAGTTACTCGGGGACAGCCAACACTGAAGCTTTCTTT
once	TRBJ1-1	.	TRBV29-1	CSGTEKVGTEAFF	TGCAGCGGGACCGAAAAGGTTGGCACTGAAGCTTTCTTT
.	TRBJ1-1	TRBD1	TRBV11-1	CASSSTGGGKAFF	TGTGCCAGCAGCTCCACAGGGGGAGGGAAAGCTTTCTTT
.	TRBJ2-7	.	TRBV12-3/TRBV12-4	CASSPGRLSEQYF	TGTGCCAGCAGCCCGGGACGGCTGAGCGAGCAGTACTTC
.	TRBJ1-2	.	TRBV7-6	CASSPSMVQYPNYGYTF	TGTGCCAGCAGCCCATCCATGGTACAGTACCCTAACTATGGCTACACCTTC
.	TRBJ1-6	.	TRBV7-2	CASSPELDSPLHF	TGTGCCAGCAGCCCCGAGCTGGATTCACCCCTCCACTTT
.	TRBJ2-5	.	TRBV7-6	CASSFSRARRGTETQYF	TGTGCCAGCAGCTTTAGCCGCGCTCGGCGGGGAACCGAGACCCAGTACTTC
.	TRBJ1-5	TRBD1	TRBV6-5	CASSLTGDSNQPQHF	TGTGCCAGCAGCTTGACAGGGGATAGCAATCAGCCCCAGCATTTT
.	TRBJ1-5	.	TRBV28	CASRASNQPQHF	TGTGCCAGCAGAGCTAGCAATCAGCCCCAGCATTTT
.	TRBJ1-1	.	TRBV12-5	CAAGSWDTEAFF	TGTGCCGCAGGCTCGTGGGACACTGAAGCTTTCTTT
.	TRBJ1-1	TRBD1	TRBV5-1	CASSQGGTGGTEAFF	TGCGCCAGCAGCCAAGGGGGCACAGGGGGCACTGAAGCTTTCTTT
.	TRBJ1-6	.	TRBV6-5	CASGSGEDYNSPLHF	TGTGCCAGCGGCTCAGGGGAAGACTATAATTCACCCCTCCACTTT
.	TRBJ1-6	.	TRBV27	CASSLSQGGGSPLHF	TGTGCCAGCAGTTTATCACAGGGTGGGGGTTCACCCCTCCACTTT
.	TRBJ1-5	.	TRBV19	CASSIGVRAQPQHF	TGTGCCAGTAGTATTGGGGTCAGGGCTCAGCCCCAGCATTTT
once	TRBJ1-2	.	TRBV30	CAWSKGQGDGYTF	TGTGCCTGGAGTAAAGGGCAGGGAGATGGCTACACCTTC
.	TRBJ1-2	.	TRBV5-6	CASRSTGTYGYTF	TGTGCCAGCAGGTCAACAGGAACCTATGGCTACACCTTC
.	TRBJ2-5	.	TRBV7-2	CASSQGLGVGETQYF	TGTGCCAGCAGCCAGGGTCTAGGGGTTGGAGAGACCCAGTACTTC
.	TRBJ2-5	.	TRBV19	CASSMKFGGGETQYF	TGTGCCAGTAGTATGAAGTTTGGCGGCGGGGAGACCCAGTACTTC
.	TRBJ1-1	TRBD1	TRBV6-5	CASSTAGTGEAFF	TGTGCCAGCAGTACTGCCGGGACAGGAGAAGCTTTCTTT
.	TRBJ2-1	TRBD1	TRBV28	CASSSPGTGSYNEQFF	TGTGCCAGCAGTTCCCCCGGGACAGGGTCCTACAATGAGCAGTTCTTC
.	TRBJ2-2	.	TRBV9	CASTNFGQSTGELFF	TGTGCCAGCACCAATTTTGGACAGTCCACCGGGGAGCTGTTTTTT
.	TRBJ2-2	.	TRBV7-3	CASSLMESGELFF	TGTGCCAGCAGCTTAATGGAGTCCGGGGAGCTGTTTTTT
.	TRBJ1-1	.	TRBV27	CASSFLVNTEAFF	TGTGCCAGCAGTTTTTTAGTGAACACTGAAGCTTTCTTT
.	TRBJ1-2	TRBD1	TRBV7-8	CASSFYPHRGNYGYTF	TGTGCCAGCAGCTTTTATCCTCACAGGGGGAACTATGGCTACACCTTC
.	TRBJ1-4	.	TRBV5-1	CASSTRGPPNEKLFF	TGCGCCAGCAGCACCCGCGGGCCTCCTAATGAAAAACTGTTTTTT
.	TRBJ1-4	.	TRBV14	CASSQDRGGVNEKLFF	TGTGCCAGCAGCCAAGATCGTGGAGGGGTAAATGAAAAACTGTTTTTT
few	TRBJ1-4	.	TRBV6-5	CASSYTTVPNEKLFF	TGTGCCAGCAGTTACACGACAGTCCCTAATGAAAAACTGTTTTTT
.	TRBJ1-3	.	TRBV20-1	CSGFSGNTIYF	TGCAGTGGCTTCTCTGGAAACACCATATATTTT
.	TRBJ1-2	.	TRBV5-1	CASSLEQDYGYTF	TGCGCCAGCAGCTTGGAACAGGACTATGGCTACACCTTC
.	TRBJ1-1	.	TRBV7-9	CASSPDSNTEAFF	TGTGCCAGCAGCCCGGACAGCAACACTGAAGCTTTCTTT
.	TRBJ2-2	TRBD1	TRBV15	CATSMRSGTVGELFF	TGTGCCACCAGCATGAGATCGGGGACAGTCGGGGAGCTGTTTTTT
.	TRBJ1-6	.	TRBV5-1	CASSLVSGHYNSPLHF	TGCGCCAGCAGCTTGGTTTCGGGACATTATAATTCACCCCTCCACTTT
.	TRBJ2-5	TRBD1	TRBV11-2	CASSLAPDRVETQYF	TGTGCCAGCAGCTTAGCCCCGGACAGGGTGGAGACCCAGTACTTC
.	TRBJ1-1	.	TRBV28	CATLRGGTEAFF	TGTGCCACCCTGAGGGGGGGCACTGAAGCTTTCTTT
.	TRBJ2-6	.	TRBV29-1	CSAADSGANVLTF	TGCAGCGCCGCAGACTCTGGGGCCAACGTCCTGACTTTC
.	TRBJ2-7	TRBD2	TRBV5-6	CASNPGRGRSEQYF	TGTGCCAGCAACCCGGGGAGGGGCCGGTCGGAGCAGTACTTC
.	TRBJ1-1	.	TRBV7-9	CASSRGTNTEAFF	TGTGCCAGCAGCCGGGGGACGAACACTGAAGCTTTCTTT
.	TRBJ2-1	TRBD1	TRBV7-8	CASSPWDRTYNEQFF	TGTGCCAGCAGCCCCTGGGACAGAACCTACAATGAGCAGTTCTTC
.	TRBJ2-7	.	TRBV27	CASSAGSYSYEQYF	TGTGCCAGCAGTGCAGGAAGCTACTCCTACGAGCAGTACTTC
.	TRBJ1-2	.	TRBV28	CASSSTAKDANYGYTF	TGTGCCAGCAGTTCCACCGCTAAGGATGCTAACTATGGCTACACCTTC
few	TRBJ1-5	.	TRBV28	CASSLFSDNQPQHF	TGTGCCAGCAGTTTATTCAGTGACAATCAGCCCCAGCATTTT
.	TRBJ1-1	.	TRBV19	CASSMWQGYTEAFF	TGTGCCAGTAGTATGTGGCAGGGGTACACTGAAGCTTTCTTT
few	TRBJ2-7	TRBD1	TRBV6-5	CASSPGTGSYEQYF	TGTGCCAGCAGTCCCGGGACAGGGTCCTACGAGCAGTACTTC
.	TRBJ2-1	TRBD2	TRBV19	CASSPRASGNNEQFF	TGTGCCAGTAGTCCCCGGGCTAGCGGGAACAATGAGCAGTTCTTC
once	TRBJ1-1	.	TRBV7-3	CASSPISGSGKAFF	TGTGCCAGCAGCCCCATTTCAGGTTCAGGGAAAGCTTTCTTT
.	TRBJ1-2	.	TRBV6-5	CASSYTAGTEYGYTF	TGTGCCAGCAGTTACACTGCCGGGACCGAGTATGGCTACACCTTC
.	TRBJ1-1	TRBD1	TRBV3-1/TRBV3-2	CASSSLLGQGGTEAFF	TGTGCCAGCAGCTCCCTTTTGGGACAGGGGGGAACTGAAGCTTTCTTT
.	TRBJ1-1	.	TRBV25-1	CASSVKGNTEAFF	TGTGCCAGCAGTGTCAAGGGGAACACTGAAGCTTTCTTT
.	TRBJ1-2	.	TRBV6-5	CASSYSQGRYGYTF	TGTGCCAGCAGTTACTCCCAGGGCCGCTATGGCTACACCTTC
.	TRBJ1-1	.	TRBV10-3	CAISVQWGTEAFF	TGTGCCATCAGTGTTCAGTGGGGCACTGAAGCTTTCTTT
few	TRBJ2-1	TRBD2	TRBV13	CASSRLHSSGPYNEQFF	TGTGCCAGCAGCCGACTCCATTCTAGCGGTCCTTACAATGAGCAGTTCTTC
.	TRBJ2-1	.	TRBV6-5	CASKTTAPYNEQFF	TGTGCCAGCAAGACTACCGCTCCCTACAATGAGCAGTTCTTC
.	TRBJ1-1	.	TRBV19	CASSARGPNTEAFF	TGTGCCAGTAGTGCCAGGGGTCCCAACACTGAAGCTTTCTTT
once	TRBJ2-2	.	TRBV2	CADAGANTGELFF	TGTGCCGACGCAGGAGCGAACACCGGGGAGCTGTTTTTT
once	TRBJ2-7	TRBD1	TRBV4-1	CASSPRTGVDEQYF	TGCGCCAGCAGCCCCCGGACAGGGGTAGACGAGCAGTACTTC
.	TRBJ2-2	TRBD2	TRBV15	CATSRGDSGGADTGELFF	TGTGCCACCAGCAGAGGAGATAGCGGGGGGGCTGACACCGGGGAGCTGTTTTTT
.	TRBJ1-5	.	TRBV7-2	CASSLDFIHQPQHF	TGTGCCAGCAGCTTAGACTTCATCCATCAGCCCCAGCATTTT
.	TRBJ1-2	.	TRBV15	CATSRDPGTPYGYTF	TGTGCCACCAGCAGAGACCCCGGGACACCATATGGCTACACCTTC